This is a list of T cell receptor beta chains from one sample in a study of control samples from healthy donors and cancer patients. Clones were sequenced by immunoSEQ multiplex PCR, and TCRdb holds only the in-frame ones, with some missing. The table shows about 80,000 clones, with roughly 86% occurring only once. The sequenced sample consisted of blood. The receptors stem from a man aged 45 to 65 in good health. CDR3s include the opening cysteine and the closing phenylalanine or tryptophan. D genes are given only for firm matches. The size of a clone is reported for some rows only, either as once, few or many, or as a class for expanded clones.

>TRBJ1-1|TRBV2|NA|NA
CASSAATGIPEAFF
TGTGCCAGCAGTGCAGCCACAGGGATCCCTGAAGCTTTCTTT
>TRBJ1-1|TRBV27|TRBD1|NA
CASSRDRVNTEAFF
TGTGCCAGCAGTCGGGACAGGGTGAACACTGAAGCTTTCTTT
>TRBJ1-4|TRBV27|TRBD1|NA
CASSPHRGRRLTNEKLFF
TGTGCCAGCAGTCCCCACAGGGGGCGCAGGTTAACTAATGAAAAACTGTTTTTT
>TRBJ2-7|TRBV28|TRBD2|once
CASSPSLAGVGEQYF
TGTGCCAGCAGTCCCAGTTTAGCGGGGGTGGGCGAGCAGTACTTC
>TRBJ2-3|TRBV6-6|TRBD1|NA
CASTTTGMTTQYF
TGTGCCAGCACCACGACAGGGATGACTACGCAGTATTTT
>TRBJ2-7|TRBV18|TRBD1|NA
CASSPPNRGGYYEQYF
TGTGCCAGCTCACCGCCCAACAGAGGGGGCTACTACGAGCAGTACTTC
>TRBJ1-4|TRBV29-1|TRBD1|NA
CSVGDRGEKLFF
TGCAGCGTTGGGGACAGGGGTGAAAAACTGTTTTTT
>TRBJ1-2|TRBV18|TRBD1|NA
CASSPAGQGGLDGYTF
TGTGCCAGCTCACCAGCGGGACAGGGAGGTCTTGATGGCTACACCTTC
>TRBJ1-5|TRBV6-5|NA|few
CASMGRGSNQPQHF
TGTGCCAGCATGGGAAGGGGTAGCAATCAGCCCCAGCATTTT
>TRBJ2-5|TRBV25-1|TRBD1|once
CASSGGQGRSETQYF
TGTGCCAGCAGTGGGGGACAGGGAAGGTCGGAGACCCAGTACTTC
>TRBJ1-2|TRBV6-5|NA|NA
CASTPAGLGYTF
TGTGCCAGTACCCCGGCAGGGTTGGGCTACACCTTC
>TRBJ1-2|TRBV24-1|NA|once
CATSGGYGYTF
TGTGCCACCAGTGGCGGATATGGCTACACCTTC
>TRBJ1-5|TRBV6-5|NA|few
CASSYSSGGSNQPQHF
TGTGCCAGCAGTTACTCGTCTGGGGGGAGCAATCAGCCCCAGCATTTT
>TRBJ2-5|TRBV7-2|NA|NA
CASSAGQRVQETQYF
TGTGCCAGCAGCGCGGGACAGCGAGTACAAGAGACCCAGTACTTC
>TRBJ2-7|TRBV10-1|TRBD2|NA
CASSEHPPSSGGEQYF
TGCGCCAGCAGTGAACATCCACCATCTAGCGGGGGAGAGCAGTACTTC
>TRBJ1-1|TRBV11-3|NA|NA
CASSRLGGTEAFF
TGTGCCAGCAGTCGTCTGGGAGGGACTGAAGCTTTCTTT
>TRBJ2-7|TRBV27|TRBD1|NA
CASSKDRDPGEQYF
TGTGCCAGCAGTAAAGACAGGGACCCAGGAGAGCAGTACTTC
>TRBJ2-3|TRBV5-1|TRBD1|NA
CASRLSYRGITDTQYF
TGCGCCAGCAGACTGAGCTACAGGGGCATCACAGATACGCAGTATTTT
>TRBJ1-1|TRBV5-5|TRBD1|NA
CASSLRPGQGVRNTEAFF
TGTGCCAGCAGCCTACGCCCGGGACAGGGAGTTAGGAACACTGAAGCTTTCTTT
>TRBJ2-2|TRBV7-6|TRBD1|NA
CASSLRTGGTGELFF
TGTGCCAGCAGCTTAAGGACAGGGGGGACCGGGGAGCTGTTTTTT
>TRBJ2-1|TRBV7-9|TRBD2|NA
CASSPTGGINNEQFF
TGTGCCAGCAGCCCCACCGGGGGGATCAACAATGAGCAGTTCTTC
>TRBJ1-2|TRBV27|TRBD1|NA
CASSLRQGTNYGYTF
TGTGCCAGCAGTCTTCGACAGGGGACTAACTATGGCTACACCTTC
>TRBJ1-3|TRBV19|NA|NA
CASSIARSGNTIYF
TGTGCCAGTAGTATCGCCCGCTCTGGAAACACCATATATTTT
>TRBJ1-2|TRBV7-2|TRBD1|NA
CASSTGGNYGYTF
TGTGCCAGCAGCACAGGGGGGAACTATGGCTACACCTTC
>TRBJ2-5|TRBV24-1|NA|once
CATSDRTGLQETQYF
TGTGCCACCAGTGATCGAACCGGGCTCCAAGAGACCCAGTACTTC
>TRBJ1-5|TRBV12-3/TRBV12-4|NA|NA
CASSFSLNQPQHF
TGTGCCAGCAGTTTTTCCCTCAATCAGCCCCAGCATTTT
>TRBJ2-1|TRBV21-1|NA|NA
CASSRPGLAGVTYNEQFF
TGTGCCAGCAGCAGACCGGGACTAGCGGGGGTGACCTACAATGAGCAGTTCTTC
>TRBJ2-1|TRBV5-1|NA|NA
CASSLNQGNEQFF
TGCGCCAGCAGTTTAAATCAGGGGAATGAGCAGTTCTTC
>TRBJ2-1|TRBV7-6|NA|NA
CASSSEWSSYNEQFF
TGTGCCAGCAGCTCCGAATGGAGCTCCTACAATGAGCAGTTCTTC
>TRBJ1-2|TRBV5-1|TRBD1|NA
CASSLSTGDYGYTF
TGCGCCAGCAGCTTGTCGACAGGGGACTATGGCTACACCTTC
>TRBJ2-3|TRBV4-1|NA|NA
CASSQGPWDGDTQYF
TGCGCCAGCAGCCAAGGCCCGTGGGATGGAGATACGCAGTATTTT
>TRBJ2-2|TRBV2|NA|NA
CASSGGRGFTGELFF
TGTGCCAGCAGTGGAGGCCGTGGATTCACCGGGGAGCTGTTTTTT
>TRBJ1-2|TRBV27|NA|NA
CASSLFGTGVQNYGYTF
TGTGCCAGCAGTTTATTCGGAACAGGAGTTCAAAACTATGGCTACACCTTC
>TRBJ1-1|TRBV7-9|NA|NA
CASSLVGQLHEAFF
TGTGCCAGCAGCTTAGTAGGGCAGCTTCATGAAGCTTTCTTT
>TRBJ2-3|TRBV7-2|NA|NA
CASSLFTNSGTDTQYF
TGTGCCAGCAGCCTATTCACCAATAGCGGAACAGATACGCAGTATTTT
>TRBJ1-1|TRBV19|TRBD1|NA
CASSLQGAGEAFF
TGTGCCAGTAGTCTACAGGGGGCGGGTGAAGCTTTCTTT
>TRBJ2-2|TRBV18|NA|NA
CASSRGTLNTGELFF
TGTGCCAGCTCTCGCGGGACTCTGAACACCGGGGAGCTGTTTTTT
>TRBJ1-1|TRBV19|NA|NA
CASSIGGGAFF
TGTGCCAGTAGTATCGGGGGTGGGGCTTTCTTT
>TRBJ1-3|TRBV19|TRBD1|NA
CASRSQGGRNTIYF
TGTGCCAGTAGAAGCCAGGGGGGTCGAAACACCATATATTTT
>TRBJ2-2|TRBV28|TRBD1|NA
CASSLRGQGDNTGELFF
TGTGCCAGCAGTTTACGCGGTCAGGGGGACAACACCGGGGAGCTGTTTTTT
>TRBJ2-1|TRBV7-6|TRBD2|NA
CASSLADRGGLNEQFF
TGTGCCAGCAGCTTAGCGGATCGGGGGGGCCTTAATGAGCAGTTCTTC
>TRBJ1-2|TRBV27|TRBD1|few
CASSLGTGTNYGYTF
TGTGCCAGCAGTCTAGGGACAGGGACTAACTATGGCTACACCTTC
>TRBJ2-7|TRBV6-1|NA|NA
CASSELGQLYEQYF
TGTGCCAGCAGTGAATTAGGGCAGCTCTACGAGCAGTACTTC
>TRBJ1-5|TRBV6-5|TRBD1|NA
CASTGTAGNQPQHF
TGTGCCAGCACCGGGACAGCTGGCAATCAGCCCCAGCATTTT
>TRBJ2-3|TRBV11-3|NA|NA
CASSLDGTDTQYF
TGTGCCAGCAGCTTAGACGGGACAGATACGCAGTATTTT
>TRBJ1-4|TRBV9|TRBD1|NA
CASSVGVGGTGGEKLFF
TGTGCCAGCAGCGTAGGGGTTGGAGGGACAGGGGGCGAAAAACTGTTTTTT
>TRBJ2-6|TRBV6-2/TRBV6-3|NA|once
CASSFLRGAWSSGANVLTF
TGTGCCAGCAGTTTCTTACGGGGGGCATGGAGCTCTGGGGCCAACGTCCTGACTTTC
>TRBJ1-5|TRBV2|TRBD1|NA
CASRGGRGNQPQHF
TGTGCCAGCAGGGGAGGCAGGGGGAATCAGCCCCAGCATTTT
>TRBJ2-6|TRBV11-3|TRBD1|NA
CASSPRLQGTGANVLTF
TGTGCCAGCAGCCCCAGATTACAGGGGACCGGGGCCAACGTCCTGACTTTC
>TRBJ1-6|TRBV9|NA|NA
CASSGQLSNSPLHF
TGTGCCAGCAGCGGACAGCTAAGTAATTCACCCCTCCACTTT
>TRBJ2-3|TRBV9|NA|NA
CASSEIEDTQYF
TGTGCCAGCAGCGAAATTGAAGATACGCAGTATTTT
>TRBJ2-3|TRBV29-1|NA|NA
CSVGLPGDTQYF
TGCAGCGTTGGTCTCCCTGGGGATACGCAGTATTTT
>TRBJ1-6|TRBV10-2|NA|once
CASTVQAYNSPLHF
TGCGCCAGCACTGTCCAAGCTTATAATTCACCCCTCCACTTT
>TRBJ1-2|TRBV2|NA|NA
CASTPGPDYGYTF
TGTGCCAGCACCCCAGGGCCCGACTATGGCTACACCTTC
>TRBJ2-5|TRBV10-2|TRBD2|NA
CASRGGTSGQETQYF
TGCGCCAGCAGGGGGGGGACTAGCGGGCAAGAGACCCAGTACTTC
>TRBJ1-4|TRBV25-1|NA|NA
CASSITGPGEKLFF
TGTGCCAGCAGCATTACAGGGCCCGGTGAAAAACTGTTTTTT
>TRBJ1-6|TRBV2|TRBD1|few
CASRFDTGVRGSPLHF
TGTGCCAGCAGGTTTGATACAGGGGTTCGGGGTTCACCCCTCCACTTT
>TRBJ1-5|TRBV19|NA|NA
CASSMGGNQPQHF
TGTGCCAGTAGTATGGGGGGCAATCAGCCCCAGCATTTT
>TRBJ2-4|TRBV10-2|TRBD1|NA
CASSESGQGGLLAKNIQYF
TGCGCCAGCAGTGAGTCGGGACAGGGAGGCCTGCTAGCCAAAAACATTCAGTACTTC
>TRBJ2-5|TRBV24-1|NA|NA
CATSDLRRAGETQYF
TGTGCCACCAGTGATTTGAGAAGGGCTGGGGAGACCCAGTACTTC